The subject of this entry is one T cell receptor (beta chain). Its antigen remains unknown. This CDR3 contains 13 residues. The germline V gene encodes CDR1 DFQATT and CDR2 SNEGSKA (reference sequence). V was clipped by 5 bases and J by 8 bases, with 18 bases between them. Two-round multiplex PCR on genomic DNA was the method by which TCR beta CDR3 was amplified. Primers specific to each TRBV and TRBJ gene drove first-round PCR. Each CDR3 protein gets one entry after TCRdb re-called the multiplex PCR reads with MiXCR. The sample yields about 35,000 distinct CDR3 sequences, under 40% seen once. The data are from a study of prognosis after radiotherapy for stage I lung cancer. Study-wide findings and caveats: There were reportedly differences in TRBV and TRBJ gene usage between patients with and without metastases.

Peripheral blood samples of roughly 6 milliliters were drawn at each of two time points. The source material was PBMCs, sampled before or after stereotactic body radiation therapy (not recorded which). This TCR derives from a donor over 45 with non-small cell lung cancer. The J gene is TRBJ1-2, the V gene TRBV20-1; D gene ambiguous. DNA for the CDR3: TGCAGTGCTCCACCCCGAGAGGCCGAGGGCTACACCTTC. Protein product: CSAPPREAEGYTF.